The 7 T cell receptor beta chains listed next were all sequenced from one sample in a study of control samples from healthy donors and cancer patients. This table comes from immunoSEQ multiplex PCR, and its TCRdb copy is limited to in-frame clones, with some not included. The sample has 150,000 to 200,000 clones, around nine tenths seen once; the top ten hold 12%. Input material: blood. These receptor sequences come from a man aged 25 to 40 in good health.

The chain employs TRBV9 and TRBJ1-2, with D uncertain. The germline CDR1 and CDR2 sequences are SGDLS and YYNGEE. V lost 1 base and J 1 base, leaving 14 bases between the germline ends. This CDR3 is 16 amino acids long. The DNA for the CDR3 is TGTGCCAGCAGCGTACAAGGAAGTGAGGGTAACTATGGCTACACCTTC. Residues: CASSVQGSEGNYGYTF.

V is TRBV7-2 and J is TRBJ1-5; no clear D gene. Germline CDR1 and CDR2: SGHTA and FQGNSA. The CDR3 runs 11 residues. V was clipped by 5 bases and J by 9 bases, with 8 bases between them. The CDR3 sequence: CASSGQGPQHF. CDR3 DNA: TGTGCCAGCAGCGGCCAAGGGCCCCAGCATTTT.

This chain's CDR3 is CASSQELGLHNEKLFF. The CDR3 DNA sequence: TGCGCCAGCAGCCAAGAATTGGGACTGCATAATGAAAAACTGTTTTTT. The chain carries TRBV4-1 and TRBJ1-4, with D possibly matching TRBD1 (5 bases). Deletions cut 0 bases from V and 4 bases from J, with 12 bases between. Germline V CDR1 and CDR2: MGHRA, YSYEKL. The CDR3 is 16 amino acids.

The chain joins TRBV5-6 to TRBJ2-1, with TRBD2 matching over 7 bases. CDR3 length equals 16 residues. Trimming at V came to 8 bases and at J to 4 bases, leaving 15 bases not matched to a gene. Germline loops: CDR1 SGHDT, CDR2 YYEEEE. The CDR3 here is CASSTREREPYNEQFF. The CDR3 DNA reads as TGTGCCAGTTCGACTAGGGAGCGGGAACCATACAATGAGCAGTTCTTC.

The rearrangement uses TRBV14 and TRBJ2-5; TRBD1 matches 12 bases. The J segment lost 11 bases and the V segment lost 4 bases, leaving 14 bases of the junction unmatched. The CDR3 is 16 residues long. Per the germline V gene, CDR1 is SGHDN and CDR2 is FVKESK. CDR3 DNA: TGTGCCAGCAGCCCTCTTAGGGGACAGGGGGCGATTATACAGTACTTC. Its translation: CASSPLRGQGAIIQYF. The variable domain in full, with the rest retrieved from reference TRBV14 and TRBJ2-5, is EAGVTQFPSHSVIEKGQTVTLRCDPISGHDNLYWYRRVMGKEIKFLLHFVKESKQDESGMPNNRFLAERTGGTYSTLKVQPAELEDSGVYFCASSPLRGQGAIIQYFGPGTRLLVL.

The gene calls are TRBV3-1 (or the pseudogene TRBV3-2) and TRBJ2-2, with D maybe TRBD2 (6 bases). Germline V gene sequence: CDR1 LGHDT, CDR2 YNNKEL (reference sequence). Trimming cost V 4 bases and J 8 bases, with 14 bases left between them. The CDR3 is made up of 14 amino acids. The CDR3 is CASSPRDLVGELFF. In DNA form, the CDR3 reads TGTGCCAGCAGCCCCCGGGACTTGGTAGGGGAGCTGTTTTTT.

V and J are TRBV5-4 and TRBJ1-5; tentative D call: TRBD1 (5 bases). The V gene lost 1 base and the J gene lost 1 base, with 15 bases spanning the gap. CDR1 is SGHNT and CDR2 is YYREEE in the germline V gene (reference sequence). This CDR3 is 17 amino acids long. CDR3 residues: CASSLNVGGGSNQPQHF. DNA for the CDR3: TGTGCCAGCAGCTTGAATGTGGGGGGGGGAAGCAATCAGCCCCAGCATTTT.